What follows is one T cell receptor beta chain and its context. Its specificity is not known. One end of the junction fails to match germline, which may point to a read error. This CDR3 comprises 16 residues. From germline, CDR1 is SEHNR and CDR2 FQNEAQ (reference sequence). The source of the sample is a study of cytomegalovirus exposure and HLA in healthy donors. The wider study: Early released data comprised approximately 85 million unique TCRs from HLA-typed donors.

The PCR contained 60 Vbeta and 13 Jbeta primers. Sequencing used immunoSEQ multiplex PCR; TCRdb keeps in-frame clones, though not all of them. The sample carries about 100,000 clones, under 80% recorded once. General observations from the study: Some segments of the V type, notably TRBV6-2 and TRBV6-3, were excluded as indistinguishable.

The V gene is TRBV7-9, the J gene TRBJ1-3; no reliable D call. Source material: PBMCs. The clonotype was recovered from a woman aged 45 to 65 in good health and CMV-seropositive. CDR3 protein: CSSSLAFGSSGNTIYF. The CDR3 coding sequence is TGTTCCAGCAGCTTAGCATTTGGCAGCTCTGGAAACACCATATATTTT.